The entry below gives a single TCR beta chain sequence along with its context. Which antigen it targets is not known. Base qualities are not at hand, and no much larger clone is one base apart. RNA was extracted using the RNeasy kit, and roughly 0.5 to 1 microgram was reverse transcribed with random hexamers. The immunoSEQ multiplex PCR assay, covering 54 Vbeta and 13 Jbeta segments, was used to amplify TCR beta CDR3 regions. Bias from PCR amplification was corrected by using a synthetic template baseline for primer optimization and for computational correction. For the original study's pipeline: Reads were annotated to V, D and J genes according to IMGT and were analyzed with immunoSEQ Analyzer, with only productive sequences retained. To calculate clonality, Shannon entropy was normalized by log2 of the number of productive unique sequences and then subtracted from one. Public and private clones were assessed among the 100 most prevalent clones of each patient and control. Clones were defined as Susac-specific when absent from the healthy and MS cohorts, from approximately 1,100 published viral clones and from other ImmuneACCESS disease sequences. TCRdb trimmed public reads at Q25 via fastp, called clones via MiXCR and kept in-frame beta chains. Identical CDR3 protein sequences are pooled into one entry, listed with their most common genes and DNA. What appears here as the V and J calls and clone size reflects TCRdb's work, not the paper's. Here the sample has approximately 53,000 distinct CDR3 sequences; about 92% occur a single time. 0.5% to 0.6% of the sample rests with the top ten.

The sample originates from a study of CD8 T cells in Susac syndrome (dated by TCRdb to the late 2010s). Background on the whole study: The study used repertoire sequencing to test whether antigen drove CD8+ T cell activation and differentiation in Susac syndrome. CD8+ T cell repertoire clonality was compared between about a dozen healthy donors, approximately 14 Susac syndrome patients and 15 multiple sclerosis patients.

The V end gives up 2 bases and the J end 4 bases, leaving 3 bases in the junction not matched to a gene. The CDR3 goes from the cysteine to the phenylalanine over 14 residues. The retained sequence is limited to the CDR3, 42 bases, with the frame set at the first base. According to the germline V gene (reference sequence), CDR1 reads SEHNR and CDR2 reads FQNEAQ. High-throughput TCR beta sequencing profiled peripheral blood CD8+ and CD4+ T cells from healthy donors, Susac syndrome patients and multiple sclerosis patients. The multiple sclerosis controls were treatment-naive patients who had stable or active relapsing-remitting disease and met the revised McDonald criteria. Bulk CD8+ and CD4+ T cells were purified by magnetic negative isolation, while CD8+ TEMRA cells were enriched using FACS. Blood was drawn into EDTA tubes, processed within 24 hours, and PBMCs were isolated by density gradient centrifugation. PBMCs intended for TCR sequencing were frozen in liquid nitrogen and were later thawed in a 37 degrees C water bath. The sorted or isolated CD4+, CD8+ and CD8+ TEMRA cells reached a purity of at least 90%.

Paper-wide results and their limitations: The number of individuals in the TCR sequencing and HLA analysis was recognized as being relatively small.

The origin of this receptor is a human donor with multiple sclerosis. The source material was CD8+ T cells from PBMCs. The rearranged chain carries TRBV7-9 and TRBJ1-2; 8 junctional bases match TRBD1. The CDR3 loop reads CASSLLGQAYGYTF. At the DNA level, the sequence is TGTGCCAGCAGCTTATTGGGACAGGCCTATGGCTACACCTTC. The reference TRBV7-9 and TRBJ1-2 proteins fill in what lies around the CDR3, so the full variable domain reads DTGVSQNPRHKITKRGQNVTFRCDPISEHNRLYWYRQTLGQGPEFLTYFQNEAQLEKSRLLSDRFSAERPKGSFSTLEIQRTEQGDSAMYLCASSLLGQAYGYTFGSGTRLTVV.